These 22 T cell receptor beta chains came from one sample sequenced in a study of cytomegalovirus exposure and HLA in healthy donors (dated by TCRdb to the late 2010s). Library creation used the immunoSEQ multiplex PCR assay. The multiplex PCR relied on a mix of 60 forward primers for TCR Vbeta segments and 13 reverse primers for TCR Jbeta segments. The immuneACCESS repertoire file appears here via TCRdb, limited to in-frame rearrangements. These files lack a portion of the clones; in checked studies, under half of the deficit traces to unresolved V genes, and the cause of the others is not known. The sample contains about 210,000 clones, approximately 83% of them found a single time. Roughly 10% of the sample is taken by the ten largest. The sample comprised PBMCs. These TCRs come from a woman in her forties or fifties in good health and CMV-seropositive.

The chain is built from TRBV28 and TRBJ1-6; no clear D. Germline CDR1 MDHEN, CDR2 SYDVKM. Between the trimmed V and J ends, which lost 7 bases and 9 bases, there was a span of 10 bases. This CDR3 comprises 12 residues. Here the CDR3 DNA reads TGTGCCAGCACCTACTCTGGTTCACCCCTCCACTTT. The encoded protein is CASTYSGSPLHF. Based on the CDR3 plus reference TRBV28 and TRBJ1-6, the full variable domain is DVKVTQSSRYLVKRTGEKVFLECVQDMDHENMFWYRQDPGLGLRLIYFSYDVKMKEKGDIPEGYSVSREKKERFSLILESASTNQTSMYLCASTYSGSPLHFGNGTRLTVT.

V is TRBV7-3 and J is TRBJ1-6; 7 bases agree with TRBD1. Trimming cost V 5 bases and J 10 bases; bases outside gene matches: 8. Germline assignment: CDR1 SGHTA and CDR2 FQGTGA. This CDR3 is 14 amino acids long. CDR3 protein: CASSPLPRGSPLHF. CDR3 nucleotides: TGTGCCAGCAGCCCCTTGCCCAGGGGGTCACCCCTCCACTTT.

The chain uses TRBV4-2 and TRBJ2-1, with TRBD1 matching 7 bases. CDR1 and CDR2 from the germline V gene are LGHNA and YNFKEQ. Trimming cost V 4 bases and J 9 bases; bases outside gene matches: 15. The CDR3 length is 16 residues. CDR3 DNA: TGTGCCAGCAGCCGGAAAGAGGGGGCGGGTGAGGGTGAGCAGTTCTTC. Translation gives CASSRKEGAGEGEQFF.

The chain combines TRBV30 with TRBJ1-4; 10 nucleotides agree with TRBD1. With 8 bases clipped from V and 8 bases from J, the junction kept 14 bases outside the gene matches. Germline V gives CDR1 GTSNPN, CDR2 SVGIG (reference sequence). This CDR3 contains 15 residues. For the CDR3, the DNA is TGTGCCAGCATACTCCGGGACAGGGGACGGGAAAAACTGTTTTTT. Its protein is CASILRDRGREKLFF.

This clone was seen more than once but under ten times. The chain couples TRBV5-4 to TRBJ1-1, with TRBD1 identical over 8 bases. V lost 2 bases, J lost 4 bases, and 4 bases stayed unmatched. Germline loops: CDR1 SGHNT, CDR2 YYREEE (reference sequence). The CDR3 extends over 14 amino acids. CDR3 DNA sequence: TGTGCCAGCAGCTTAGACAGGGGTACCACTGAAGCTTTCTTT. It codes for CASSLDRGTTEAFF.

The V and J genes are TRBV5-6 and TRBJ1-2; 8 bases agree with TRBD1. J was trimmed by 7 bases and V by 6 bases; bases with no gene match: 8. This CDR3 has 13 amino acids. Germline values: CDR1 SGHDT, CDR2 YYEEEE. The CDR3 protein is CASKTDRVVGYTF. CDR3 DNA sequence: TGTGCCAGCAAAACGGACAGGGTGGTTGGCTACACCTTC.

J is TRBJ2-7 and V is TRBV4-1; 9 bases fit TRBD1. CDR3 length: 16 residues. J was trimmed by 4 bases and V by 0 bases; bases with no gene match: 7. Germline values: CDR1 MGHRA, CDR2 YSYEKL. The CDR3 coding sequence is TGCGCCAGCAGCCAAGATCGGGCAGGACAGGGGTACGAGCAGTACTTC. Translating it yields CASSQDRAGQGYEQYF.

The chain has TRBV19 and TRBJ1-3, with no clear D. The CDR3 has 14 amino acids. Between the trimmed V and J ends, which lost 7 bases and 1 base, there was a span of 11 bases. CDR1 LNHDA and CDR2 SQIVND come from the germline V gene (reference sequence). CDR3 bases: TGTGCCAGTAACATGGCTAGGTCTGGAAACACCATATATTTT. Translation: CASNMARSGNTIYF.

The V gene is TRBV29-1, the J gene TRBJ1-2; TRBD1 matches at 10 bases. The CDR3 has 16 residues. Losses at the gene ends were 6 bases for V and 2 bases for J; bases not matched to a gene: 12. Per the germline V gene, CDR1 is SQVTM and CDR2 is ANQGSEA. CDR3 amino acids: CSVPFGTGATNYGYTF. CDR3 bases: TGCAGCGTCCCTTTCGGGACAGGGGCTACCAACTATGGCTACACCTTC. Full variable domain (remainder filled in from reference TRBV29-1 and TRBJ1-2): SAVISQKPSRDICQRGTSLTIQCQVDSQVTMMFWYRQQPGQSLTLIATANQGSEATYESGFVIDKFPISRPNLTFSTLTVSNMSPEDSSIYLCSVPFGTGATNYGYTFGSGTRLTVV.

This clone appeared a few times. The gene calls are TRBV28 and TRBJ1-1, with TRBD1 matching over 8 bases. The V gene end was trimmed by 6 bases and the J gene end by 3 bases; junction bases not matched to a gene: 3. In germline, CDR1 is MDHEN, CDR2 SYDVKM. The CDR3 spans 13 residues. CDR3 in DNA: TGTGCCAGCAGCGTACAGGGGGACACTGAAGCTTTCTTT. It translates to CASSVQGDTEAFF.

This chain uses TRBV9 with TRBJ2-2, with D possibly TRBD1 on 6 matching bases. Looked up from germline, CDR1 is SGDLS and CDR2 is YYNGEE. The CDR3 has 17 amino acids. Trimming cost V 3 bases and J 1 base, with 16 bases left between them. The CDR3 here is CASSGLPDRLNTGELFF. The CDR3 DNA reads as TGTGCCAGCAGCGGACTACCAGACAGGCTGAACACCGGGGAGCTGTTTTTT.

This clone was seen a few times. V and J are TRBV18 and TRBJ1-1; unclear D gene. V was clipped by 1 base and J by 1 base, with 4 bases between them. Germline CDR1 reads KGHSH; CDR2 reads LQKENI. This CDR3 spans 13 amino acids. In DNA form, the CDR3 reads TGTGCCAGCTCACCACTCCAGAACACTGAAGCTTTCTTT. This codes for CASSPLQNTEAFF. Supplemented by reference TRBV18 and TRBJ1-1, the full variable domain reads NAGVMQNPRHLVRRRGQEARLRCSPMKGHSHVYWYRQLPEEGLKFMVYLQKENIIDESGMPKERFSAEFPKEGPSILRIQQVVRGDSAAYFCASSPLQNTEAFFGQGTRLTVV.

The chain recombines TRBV11-2 with TRBJ1-2; TRBD1 is a possible D gene (6 bases). V lost 6 bases and J lost 2, with 13 bases in between. Per germline, CDR1 SGHAT and CDR2 FQNNGV. The CDR3 is made up of 14 amino acids. The chain's CDR3 is CASRQGYSNYGYTF. The CDR3 nucleotides read TGTGCCAGCAGACAGGGTTATTCCAACTATGGCTACACCTTC. The variable domain in full, with the rest retrieved from reference TRBV11-2 and TRBJ1-2, is EAGVAQSPRYKIIEKRQSVAFWCNPISGHATLYWYQQILGQGPKLLIQFQNNGVVDDSQLPKDRFSAERLKGVDSTLKIQPAKLEDSAVYLCASRQGYSNYGYTFGSGTRLTVV.

The chain links TRBV9 to TRBJ1-1; TRBD1 is a possible D gene (6 bases). CDR3 length: 15 residues. The V and J ends lost 4 bases and 0 bases respectively, with 13 bases between them. Germline V gives CDR1 SGDLS, CDR2 YYNGEE. As DNA, the CDR3 is TGTGCCAGCAGCCGCCAGGGGCCGGTGAACACTGAAGCTTTCTTT. This sequence encodes CASSRQGPVNTEAFF.

The gene calls are TRBV6-1 and TRBJ1-1, with 11 bases lining up with TRBD1. The CDR3 totals 14 residues. The V gene end was trimmed by 5 bases and the J gene end by 5 bases; junction bases not matched to a gene: 4. The germline gives CDR1 MNHNS, CDR2 SASEGT. CDR3: CASSQGTGGTEAFF. CDR3 bases: TGTGCCAGCAGTCAGGGGACAGGGGGGACTGAAGCTTTCTTT.

The CDR3 DNA reads as TGTGCCAGCAGCACTCAGGACAGGGCCCAAAGATGGGCCAAAAACATTCAGTACTTC. It encodes CASSTQDRAQRWAKNIQYF. The J gene is TRBJ2-4, the V gene TRBV14; 8 bases line up with TRBD1. This CDR3 is 19 amino acids long. With V trimmed by 5 bases and J by 1 base, 16 bases remained unmatched. Germline V CDR1 and CDR2: SGHDN, FVKESK.

The chain couples TRBV4-1 to TRBJ2-2, with 11 bases lining up with TRBD2. The germline gives CDR1 MGHRA, CDR2 YSYEKL. CDR3 length equals 17 residues. The J segment lost 8 bases and the V segment lost 0 bases, leaving 8 bases of the junction unmatched. CDR3 amino acids: CASSQDHASGGWGELFF. CDR3 DNA sequence: TGCGCCAGCAGCCAAGATCACGCTAGCGGGGGGTGGGGGGAGCTGTTTTTT.

The chain joins TRBV19 to TRBJ2-7; D unresolved. Germline CDR1 and CDR2: LNHDA and SQIVND (reference sequence). V lost 2 bases and J 0 bases, leaving 11 bases between the germline ends. There are 15 residues in the CDR3. This CDR3 is CASSISSRSSYEQYF. CDR3 DNA: TGTGCCAGTAGTATATCGAGTAGAAGCTCCTACGAGCAGTACTTC.

V and J are TRBV5-1 and TRBJ1-4; D call uncertain. Trimming took off 2 bases at V and 0 bases at J, with 5 bases between the two ends. The germline V gene has CDR1 SGHRS and CDR2 YFSETQ. The CDR3 covers 14 residues. The CDR3 is CASSLHTTNEKLFF. The CDR3 nucleotides read TGCGCCAGCAGCTTACATACAACTAATGAAAAACTGTTTTTT.

This clone is judged medium-sized. The chain couples TRBV4-2 to TRBJ1-4, with 12 bases matching TRBD1. The CDR3 covers 16 residues. The ends lost 0 bases at V and 8 bases at J; junction bases unmatched: 4. The germline V gene encodes CDR1 LGHNA and CDR2 YNFKEQ. This CDR3 is CASSQDFGTGGEKLFF. CDR3 DNA sequence: TGTGCCAGCAGCCAAGATTTTGGGACAGGGGGCGAAAAACTGTTTTTT.

This clone was detected once. The genes are TRBV12-5 and TRBJ1-5; possibly TRBD1 for D (6 bases). Germline values: CDR1 LGHNT, CDR2 FRNRAP. V was shortened by 5 bases and J by 7 bases, with 12 bases between the two germline ends. CDR3 length: 13 amino acids. CDR3 region: CASGREGGQPQHF. The CDR3 DNA reads TGTGCTAGTGGTAGAGAGGGGGGGCAGCCCCAGCATTTT.

This chain connects TRBV28 to TRBJ2-5, with 10 bases matching TRBD2. Germline V gives CDR1 MDHEN, CDR2 SYDVKM. V lost 5 bases and J lost 4; bases outside the gene matches: 7. CDR3 length equals 15 residues. In nucleotides, the CDR3 is TGTGCCAGCAGTAAGCGGGGGGGCTTAGGAGAGACCCAGTACTTC. Encoded protein: CASSKRGGLGETQYF. Combining the CDR3 with reference TRBV28 and TRBJ2-5 gives the whole variable domain DVKVTQSSRYLVKRTGEKVFLECVQDMDHENMFWYRQDPGLGLRLIYFSYDVKMKEKGDIPEGYSVSREKKERFSLILESASTNQTSMYLCASSKRGGLGETQYFGPGTRLLVL.